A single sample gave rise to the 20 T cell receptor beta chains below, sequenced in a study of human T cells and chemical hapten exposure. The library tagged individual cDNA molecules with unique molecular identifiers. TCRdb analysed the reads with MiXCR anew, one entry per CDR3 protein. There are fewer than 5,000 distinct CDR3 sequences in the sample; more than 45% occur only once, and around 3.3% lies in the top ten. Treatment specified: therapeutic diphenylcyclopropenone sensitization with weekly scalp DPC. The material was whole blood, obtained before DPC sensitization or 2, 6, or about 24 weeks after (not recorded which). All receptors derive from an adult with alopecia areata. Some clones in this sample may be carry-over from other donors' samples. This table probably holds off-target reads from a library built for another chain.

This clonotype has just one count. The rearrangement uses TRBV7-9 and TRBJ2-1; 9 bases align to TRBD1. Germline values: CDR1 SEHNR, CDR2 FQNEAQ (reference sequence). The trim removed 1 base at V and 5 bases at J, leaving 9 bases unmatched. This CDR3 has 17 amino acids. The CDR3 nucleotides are TGTGCCAGCAGCTTAGGGACCGGGACAGGGTACCACAATGAGCAGTTCTTC. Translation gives CASSLGTGTGYHNEQFF.

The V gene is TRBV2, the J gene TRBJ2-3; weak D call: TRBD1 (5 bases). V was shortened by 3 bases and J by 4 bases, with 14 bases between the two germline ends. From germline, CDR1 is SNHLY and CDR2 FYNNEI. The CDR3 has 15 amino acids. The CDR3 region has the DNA TGTGCCAGCAGTGAGGAATGGCAGGGCGCAGATACGCAGTATTTT. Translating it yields CASSEEWQGADTQYF.

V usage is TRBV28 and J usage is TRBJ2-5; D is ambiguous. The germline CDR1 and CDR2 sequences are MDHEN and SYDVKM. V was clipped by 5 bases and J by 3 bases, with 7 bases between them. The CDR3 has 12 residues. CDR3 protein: CASSPLKETQYF. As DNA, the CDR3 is TGTGCCAGCAGTCCGCTCAAAGAGACCCAGTACTTC.

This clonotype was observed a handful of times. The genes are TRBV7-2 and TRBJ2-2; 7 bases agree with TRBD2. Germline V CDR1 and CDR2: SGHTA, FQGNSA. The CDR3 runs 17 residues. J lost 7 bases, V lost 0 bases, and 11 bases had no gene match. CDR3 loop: CASSLAERGRAGGELFF. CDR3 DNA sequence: TGTGCCAGCAGCTTAGCGGAACGTGGGAGGGCCGGCGGGGAGCTGTTTTTT.

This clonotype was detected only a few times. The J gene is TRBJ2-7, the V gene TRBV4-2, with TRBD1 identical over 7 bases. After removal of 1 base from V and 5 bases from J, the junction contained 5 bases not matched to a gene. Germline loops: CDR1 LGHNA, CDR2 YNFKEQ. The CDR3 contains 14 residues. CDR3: CASSQGDRLNEQYF. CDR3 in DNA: TGTGCCAGCAGCCAAGGGGACAGACTGAACGAGCAGTACTTC.

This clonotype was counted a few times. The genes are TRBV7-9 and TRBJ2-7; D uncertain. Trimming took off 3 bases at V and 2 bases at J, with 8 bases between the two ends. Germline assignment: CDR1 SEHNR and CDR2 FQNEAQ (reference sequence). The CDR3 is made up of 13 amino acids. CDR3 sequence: CASSLWVTYEQYF. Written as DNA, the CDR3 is TGTGCCAGCAGCTTGTGGGTTACCTACGAGCAGTACTTC.

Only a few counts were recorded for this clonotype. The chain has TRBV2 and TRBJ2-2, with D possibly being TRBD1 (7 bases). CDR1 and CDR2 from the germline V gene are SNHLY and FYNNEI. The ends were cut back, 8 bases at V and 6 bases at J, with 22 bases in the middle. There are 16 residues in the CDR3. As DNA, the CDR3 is TGTGCCAGCGGGGACAGTCCCTTCGGGGGCGCCGGGGAGCTGTTTTTT. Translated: CASGDSPFGGAGELFF.

The CDR3 DNA follows: TGCGCCAGCAGTGCCCTCCCTAGCGGGACCTACGAGCAGTACTTC. Translating gives CASSALPSGTYEQYF. The chain has TRBV10-1 and TRBJ2-7; 9 bases agree with TRBD2. CDR1 is WNHNN, CDR2 SYGVQD, per germline (reference sequence). The length of the CDR3 is 15 residues. The ends lost 4 bases at V and 2 bases at J; junction bases unmatched: 6.

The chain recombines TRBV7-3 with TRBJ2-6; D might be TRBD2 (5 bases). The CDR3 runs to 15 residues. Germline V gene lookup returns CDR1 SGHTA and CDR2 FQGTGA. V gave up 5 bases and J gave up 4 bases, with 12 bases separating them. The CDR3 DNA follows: TGTGCCAGCAGCCGTGATTCGGGAGGGGCCAACGTCCTGACTTTC. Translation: CASSRDSGGANVLTF.

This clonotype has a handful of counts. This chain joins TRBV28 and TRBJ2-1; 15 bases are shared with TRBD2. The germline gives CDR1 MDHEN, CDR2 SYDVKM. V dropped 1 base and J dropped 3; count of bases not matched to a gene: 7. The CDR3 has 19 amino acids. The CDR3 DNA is TGTGCCAGCAGTTTATACGGGACTAGCGGGAGGAGGCACTACAATGAGCAGTTCTTC. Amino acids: CASSLYGTSGRRHYNEQFF.

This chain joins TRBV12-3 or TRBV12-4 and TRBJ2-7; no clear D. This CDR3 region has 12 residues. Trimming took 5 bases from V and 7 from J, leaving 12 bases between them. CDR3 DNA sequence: TGTGCCAGCAGTGACACCTTCACGGAGCAGTACTTC. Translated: CASSDTFTEQYF.

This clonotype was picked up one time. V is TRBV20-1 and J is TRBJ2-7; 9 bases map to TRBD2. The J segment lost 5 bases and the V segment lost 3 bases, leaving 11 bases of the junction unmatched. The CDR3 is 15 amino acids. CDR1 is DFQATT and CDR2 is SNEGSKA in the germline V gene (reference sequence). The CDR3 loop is CSASGEAGGNNEQYF. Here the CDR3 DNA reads TGCAGTGCTAGTGGGGAAGCGGGGGGTAATAACGAGCAGTACTTC.

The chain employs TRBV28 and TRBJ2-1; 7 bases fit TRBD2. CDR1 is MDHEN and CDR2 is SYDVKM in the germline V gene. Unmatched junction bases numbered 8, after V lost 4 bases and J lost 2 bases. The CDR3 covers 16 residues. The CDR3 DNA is TGTGCCAGCAGTTCCCCGGGAGGCCAGACCTACAATGAGCAGTTCTTC. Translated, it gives CASSSPGGQTYNEQFF.

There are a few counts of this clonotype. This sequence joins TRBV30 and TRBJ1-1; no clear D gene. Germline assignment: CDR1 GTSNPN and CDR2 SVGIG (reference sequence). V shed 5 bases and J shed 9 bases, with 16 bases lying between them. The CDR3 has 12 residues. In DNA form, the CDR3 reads TGTGCCTGGCACCAAACGGGATCCAAAGCTTTCTTT. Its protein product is CAWHQTGSKAFF.

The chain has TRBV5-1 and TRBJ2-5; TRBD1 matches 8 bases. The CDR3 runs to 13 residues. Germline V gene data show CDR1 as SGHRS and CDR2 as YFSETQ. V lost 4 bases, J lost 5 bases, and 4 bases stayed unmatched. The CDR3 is CASSEDRVETQYF. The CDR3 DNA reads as TGCGCCAGCAGCGAGGACAGGGTGGAGACCCAGTACTTC.

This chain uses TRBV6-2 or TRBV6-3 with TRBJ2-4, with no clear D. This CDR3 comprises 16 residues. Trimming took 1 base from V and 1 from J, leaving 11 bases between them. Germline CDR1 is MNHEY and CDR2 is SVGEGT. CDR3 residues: CASSYFALGAKNIQYF. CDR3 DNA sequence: TGTGCCAGCAGTTACTTTGCGCTTGGGGCCAAAAACATTCAGTACTTC.

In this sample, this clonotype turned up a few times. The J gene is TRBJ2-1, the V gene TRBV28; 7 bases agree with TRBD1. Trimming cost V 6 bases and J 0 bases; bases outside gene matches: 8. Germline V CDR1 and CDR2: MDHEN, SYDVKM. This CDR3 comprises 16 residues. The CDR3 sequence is CASSSSRQGSYNEQFF. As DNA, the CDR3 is TGTGCCAGCAGCTCCAGTCGACAGGGCTCCTACAATGAGCAGTTCTTC.

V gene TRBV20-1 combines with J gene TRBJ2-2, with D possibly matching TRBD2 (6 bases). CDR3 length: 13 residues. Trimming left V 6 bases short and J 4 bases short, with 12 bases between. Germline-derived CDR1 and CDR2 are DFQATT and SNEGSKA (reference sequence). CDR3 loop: CSAPGAPTGELFF. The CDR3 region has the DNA TGCAGTGCCCCGGGAGCACCCACCGGGGAGCTGTTTTTT.

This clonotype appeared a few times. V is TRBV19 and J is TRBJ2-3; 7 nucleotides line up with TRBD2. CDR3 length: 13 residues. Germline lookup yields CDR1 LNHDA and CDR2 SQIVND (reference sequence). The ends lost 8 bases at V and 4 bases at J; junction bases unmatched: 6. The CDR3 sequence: CASCTGGADTQYF. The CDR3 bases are TGTGCCAGTTGCACGGGAGGCGCAGATACGCAGTATTTT.

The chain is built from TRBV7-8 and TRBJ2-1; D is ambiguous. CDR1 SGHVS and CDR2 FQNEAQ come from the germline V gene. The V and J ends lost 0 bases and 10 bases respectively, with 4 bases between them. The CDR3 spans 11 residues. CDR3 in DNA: TGTGCCAGCAGCTTAGCCACGGAGCAGTTCTTC. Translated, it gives CASSLATEQFF.